The 10 T cell receptor beta chains in this list originate from one sample, sequenced in a study of T-cell reconstitution after alpha-beta-depleted transplantation in children. TCRbeta library construction was performed incorporating unique molecular identifiers. TCRdb itself ran the PCR reads through MiXCR, one entry per CDR3 protein. The sample comprises some 530,000 distinct CDR3 sequences, around 12% of which are singletons, and 5% to 6% rests with the top ten. The input for sequencing was PBMCs from the stem cell graft donor, taken from the stem cell graft. The receptors were gathered from a human donor who donated a stem cell graft to a child with combined immunodeficiency.

This chain uses TRBV9 with TRBJ2-3, with 11 bases fitting TRBD2. After removal of 4 bases from V and 1 base from J, the junction contained 11 bases not matched to a gene. The CDR3 loop spans 18 amino acids. Per germline, CDR1 SGDLS and CDR2 YYNGEE. The CDR3 coding sequence is TGTGCCAGCAGCCCCGGGGTAGCGGGGGGGCCTGGCACAGATACGCAGTATTTT. Translated, it gives CASSPGVAGGPGTDTQYF.

In its sample, this clonotype was seen many times. The CDR3 nucleotides read TGTGCCAGCAGTTACGGGGGCCGGAGCAATCAGCCCCAGCATTTT. Its translation: CASSYGGRSNQPQHF. The rearrangement links TRBV6-2 or TRBV6-3 to TRBJ1-5; D may be TRBD1 (6 bases). V lost 2 bases to trimming and J lost 1 base, with 9 bases between them. CDR3 length: 15 residues. Germline-derived CDR1 and CDR2 are MNHEY and SVGEGT.

This clonotype was picked up a small number of times. It is unclear where the CDR3 begins or ends on the DNA, so no DNA is shown, and the CDR3 is as TCRdb lists it. The V gene is TRBV21-1, the J gene TRBJ2-7; the tabulated D call, TRBD2, remains unverified against the DNA. TRBV21-1 is flagged as a pseudogene. With termini counted, the CDR3 has 16 amino acids. CDR3 amino acids: CASSKCVAAGTYEQYF.

In its sample, this clonotype was seen many times. V is TRBV6-2 or TRBV6-3 and J is TRBJ2-7; D is unclear. The CDR3 runs 12 residues. V lost 4 bases and J 4 bases, leaving 8 bases between the germline ends. From germline, CDR1 is MNHEY and CDR2 SVGEGT. CDR3 coding DNA: TGTGCCAGCAGTTTTAGTGTGTACGAGCAGTACTTC. Protein sequence: CASSFSVYEQYF.

V usage is TRBV12-3 or TRBV12-4 and J usage is TRBJ2-3; 11 positions match TRBD2. The V and J ends lost 5 bases and 4 bases, in that order; junction bases with no gene match: 8. The CDR3 runs 16 residues. CDR3 amino acids: CASSVIAGGPPDTQYF. The CDR3 nucleotides read TGTGCCAGCAGTGTTATAGCGGGAGGGCCACCAGATACGCAGTATTTT.

This clonotype was detected many times. This chain connects TRBV5-1 to TRBJ1-5; the D is unclear. V was cut by 0 bases and J by 7 bases, with 8 bases left in between. The length of the CDR3 is 13 residues. Germline values: CDR1 SGHRS, CDR2 YFSETQ. The CDR3 spells CASSLAPGQPQHF. The CDR3 nucleotides are TGCGCCAGCAGCTTGGCTCCGGGGCAGCCCCAGCATTTT.

The J gene is TRBJ2-5, the V gene TRBV12-5; maybe TRBD2 (6 bases). This CDR3 region has 15 residues. Germline assignment: CDR1 LGHNT and CDR2 FRNRAP. With 1 base removed from V and 1 base from J, the gap between germline ends came to 10 bases. The CDR3 reads CASGLGGTAQETQYF. Here the CDR3 DNA reads TGTGCTAGTGGTTTGGGAGGGACTGCCCAAGAGACCCAGTACTTC.

This clonotype was seen ten or more times. The V and J genes are TRBV4-3 and TRBJ2-1; D is uncertain. CDR1 is LGHNA and CDR2 is YSLEER in the germline V gene. Trimming removed 0 bases from V and 0 bases from J, with 12 bases in between. CDR3 size: 17 residues. The CDR3 bases are TGCGCCAGCAGCCAAGATATCCGGGCTAGCTCCTACAATGAGCAGTTCTTC. Protein product: CASSQDIRASSYNEQFF.

This clonotype was seen at least ten times. The chain uses TRBV12-3 or TRBV12-4 and TRBJ2-3; D is perhaps TRBD1 or TRBD2 (6 bases each). Trimming removed 3 bases from V and 2 bases from J, with 15 bases in between. The CDR3 spans 16 residues. CDR3 region: CASSFYGGGNTDTQYF. CDR3 nucleotides: TGTGCCAGCAGTTTCTATGGAGGGGGGAACACAGATACGCAGTATTTT.

This chain uses TRBV28 with TRBJ2-1; D possibly uses TRBD1 or TRBD2 (5 bases each). Per the germline V gene, CDR1 is MDHEN and CDR2 is SYDVKM. Trimming pared 5 bases from V and 8 bases from J, leaving 10 bases between. The CDR3 totals 12 residues. The CDR3, as DNA: TGTGCCAGCAGTCCGGGGACGCATGAGCAGTTCTTC. Translating gives CASSPGTHEQFF.